This T cell receptor (beta chain) was found in a study of Graves' ophthalmopathy and Graves' hyperthyroidism (dated by TCRdb to the late 2010s). Some background on the complete study: Peripheral blood was collected at initial diagnosis, before any treatment. TCR beta repertoire signatures were used to distinguish Graves' ophthalmopathy from Graves' hyperthyroidism and to predict progression to ophthalmopathy. In a handful of hyperthyroidism patients, the T-cell repertoire of thyroid tissue was compared with the T-cell repertoire of blood. To explore V-J signatures distinguishing ophthalmopathy from hyperthyroidism, a discovery set of around 100 patients (fewer than 45 ophthalmopathy, about 57 stable hyperthyroidism) was enrolled. In total, some 140 blood samples were TCR-sequenced: some 43 ophthalmopathy, over 70 hyperthyroidism and approximately 17 hyperthyroidism-to-ophthalmopathy patients. Following sample collection, hyperthyroidism patients were given methimazole at a starting dose of 30 mg daily, and ophthalmopathy patients were given high-dose intravenous methylprednisolone. An independent validation cohort comprised some 19 hyperthyroidism patients and around 16 patients who later progressed from hyperthyroidism to ophthalmopathy.

Looking up the germline V gene (reference sequence) yields CDR1 SEHNR and CDR2 FQNEAQ. Unmatched junction bases come to 2, with V trimmed by 1 base and J by 0 bases. Counted from cysteine to phenylalanine, this CDR3 has 17 amino acids. The retained sequence is limited to the CDR3, 51 bases, with the frame set at the first base. TCR beta CDR3 regions were amplified from RNA transcripts for repertoire sequencing. The first round was an RT-PCR using HTBI primers with the Qiagen OneStep RT-PCR kit, and this first round was followed by a second-round multiplex PCR, then size selection and purification. The libraries underwent paired-end sequencing with 100 bp reads on an Illumina HiSeq2000. The source study handled its data this way. SOAPnuke was used to process the reads, throwing out any read that had adapters, had uncalled bases, had a mean Phred below 15, or lacked an exact constant-primer or identifier match. High-quality paired reads were merged with COPE v1.2.5. Each unique nucleotide sequence was treated as a clonotype, and MiTCR v1.1 was used to align the clonotypes to the IMGT TRB V, D and J references. Only V-J combinations with frequency above 0.0001 were analysed, covering approximately 99% of repertoires. For each V-J combination, a TCR clonal expansion and chaos score was defined as F50 clonal expansion divided by the chaos observed in the TCRdist matrix. Features were reduced by Welch's t-statistics and random forest to around 14 V-J combinations, which fed a naive Bayes classifier. Thyroid-blood repertoire similarity was quantified with the Morisita-Horn index. In TCRdb, the public reads were trimmed at Q25 with fastp and aligned with MiXCR, with productive beta chains retained. A single entry per CDR3 protein holds the most common genes and DNA from its merged rows. These V and J calls derive from TCRdb rather than the authors' analysis. For this sample the table gives hundreds of thousands of distinct CDR3 sequences, of which roughly 39% were detected only once. The ten top clones hold 2.5% to 3.5% of the sample.

The paper's findings and limits, for the study overall: In validation, the model predicted ophthalmopathy progression with 70.59% sensitivity and about 77% specificity; roughly 12 predicted patients were CT-confirmed with GO in a median of approximately six months. No statistical method was used to set the sample size in advance, and the investigators knew which group each participant was assigned to. In cross-validation, the 13-signature model distinguished ophthalmopathy from stable hyperthyroidism with 85% to 90% sensitivity and about 84% specificity, and in the test set the corresponding values were approximately 80% and 75%. Among expanded thyroid clonotypes with frequency above 0.001, most also showed up in blood, which suggests that blood repertoires may reflect the thyroid immune response.

Ophthalmopathy patients had moderately to severely active disease, Clinical Activity Score of at least 3, NOSPECS grade of at least 4, and disease duration under 3 months. Patients were excluded if they had other autoimmune diseases, uncontrolled infections, pregnancy or lactation. Clinical symptoms, serum thyroxine, TRAb, thyroid ultrasound and orbital computed tomography formed the basis of the diagnosis. Ficoll-Paque density gradient centrifugation was used to isolate PBMCs from approximately 11 ml of fresh peripheral blood. Total RNA was extracted using Trizol reagent, and RNA quality was checked on an Agilent 2100 Bioanalyzer. In regard to this clonotype: Its binding antigen is unknown. Base qualities are not recorded, but no much larger clone differs from it by a single base.

Rearrangement joined TRBV7-9 to TRBJ2-2, with 10 bases matching TRBD2. Sequenced input: peripheral blood. This TCR derives from an adult man with Graves' ophthalmopathy. The DNA reads as follows: TGTGCCAGCAGCTTAGGTAGCGGGGGGACGAACACCGGGGAGCTGTTTTTT. Protein translation: CASSLGSGGTNTGELFF. Reference TRBV7-9 and TRBJ2-2 genes cover what lies past the CDR3, so the full variable domain is DTGVSQNPRHKITKRGQNVTFRCDPISEHNRLYWYRQTLGQGPEFLTYFQNEAQLEKSRLLSDRFSAERPKGSFSTLEIQRTEQGDSAMYLCASSLGSGGTNTGELFFGEGSRLTVL.